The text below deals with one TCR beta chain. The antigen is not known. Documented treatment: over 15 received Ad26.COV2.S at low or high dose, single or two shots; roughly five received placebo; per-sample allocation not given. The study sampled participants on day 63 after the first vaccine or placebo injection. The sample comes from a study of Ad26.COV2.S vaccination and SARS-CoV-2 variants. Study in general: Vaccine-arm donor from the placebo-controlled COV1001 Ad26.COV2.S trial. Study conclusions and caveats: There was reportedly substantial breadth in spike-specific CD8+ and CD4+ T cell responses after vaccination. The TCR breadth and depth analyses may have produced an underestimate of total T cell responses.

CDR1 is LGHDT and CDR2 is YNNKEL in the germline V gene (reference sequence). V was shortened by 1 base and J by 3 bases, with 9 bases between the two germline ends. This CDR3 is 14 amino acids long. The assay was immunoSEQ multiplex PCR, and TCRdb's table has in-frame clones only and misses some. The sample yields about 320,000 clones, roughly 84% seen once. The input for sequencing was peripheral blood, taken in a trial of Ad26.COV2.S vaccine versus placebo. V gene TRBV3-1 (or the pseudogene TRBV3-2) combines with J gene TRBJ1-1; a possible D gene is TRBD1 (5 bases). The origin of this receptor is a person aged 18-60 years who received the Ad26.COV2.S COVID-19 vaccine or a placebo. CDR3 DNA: TGTGCCAGCAGCCAAGGACAGCCGGACACTGAAGCTTTCTTT. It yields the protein CASSQGQPDTEAFF.